A single sample is the source of the 12 T cell receptor beta chains below, sequenced in a study of T cells in Graves' hyperthyroidism and ophthalmopathy. The CDR3 regions of TCR beta were amplified from RNA transcripts. The HTBI primer set drove a first-round RT-PCR of the TCR CDR3. TCRdb reprocessed the multiplex PCR reads with MiXCR, giving one entry per CDR3 protein. The sample has 300,000 to 400,000 distinct CDR3 sequences, 21% seen once. The sequenced material came from blood. The source of these receptors is a woman in her forties or fifties with Graves' hyperthyroidism.

The rearrangement uses TRBV3-1 and TRBJ2-3; no clear D gene. Deletions cut 5 bases from V and 3 bases from J, with 9 bases between. There are 13 residues in the CDR3. Germline V lookup: CDR1 LGHDT, CDR2 YNNKEL (reference sequence). CDR3 nucleotides: TGTGCCAGCAGCTCCAAAGGAACAGATACGCAGTATTTT. It specifies CASSSKGTDTQYF.

This clonotype was seen many times. The chain is built from TRBV7-8 and TRBJ2-7; 9 bases line up with TRBD2. The CDR3 totals 17 residues. With 2 bases clipped from V and 1 base from J, the junction kept 9 bases outside the gene matches. Germline V gene lookup returns CDR1 SGHVS and CDR2 FQNEAQ. The CDR3 loop reads CASSLRAASGDSYEQYF. The CDR3 DNA sequence: TGTGCCAGCAGCTTAAGGGCGGCTAGCGGGGATTCCTACGAGCAGTACTTC.

This clonotype was observed many times. The CDR3 nucleotides are TGTGCCAGCACACCCGTTAGGCAGAGCACTGAAGCTTTCTTT. This gives the protein CASTPVRQSTEAFF. The V gene is TRBV2, the J gene TRBJ1-1; D gene uncertain. V shed 7 bases and J shed 4 bases, with 16 bases lying between them. Germline-derived CDR1 and CDR2 are SNHLY and FYNNEI. This CDR3 is 14 amino acids long.

The chain recombines TRBV28 with TRBJ2-3; TRBD2 matches 7 bases. The germline gives CDR1 MDHEN, CDR2 SYDVKM. This CDR3 region has 17 residues. V lost 6 bases, J lost 0 bases, and 12 bases stayed unmatched. The CDR3 DNA is TGTGCCAGCAGCTCCACTTGGGGGAGGGGCAGCACAGATACGCAGTATTTT. It translates to CASSSTWGRGSTDTQYF.

This clonotype was seen at least ten times. J is TRBJ2-7 and V is TRBV18, with D possibly being TRBD1 (5 bases). Between the trimmed V and J ends, which lost 0 bases and 2 bases, there was a span of 11 bases. This CDR3 spans 15 amino acids. The germline V gene has CDR1 KGHSH and CDR2 LQKENI. CDR3 in amino acids: CASSPPTLGAYEQYF. DNA for the CDR3: TGTGCCAGCTCACCACCTACGTTAGGGGCCTACGAGCAGTACTTC.

The chain links TRBV5-1 to TRBJ2-1, with TRBD1 matching 8 bases. The ends lost 4 bases at V and 6 bases at J; junction bases unmatched: 12. Germline lookup yields CDR1 SGHRS and CDR2 YFSETQ. This CDR3 has 16 residues. The CDR3 coding sequence is TGCGCCAGCAGCCCCTCAGGGGGCGGAGTGGCCAATGAGCAGTTCTTC. It yields the protein CASSPSGGGVANEQFF.

This clonotype showed up many times. The gene calls are TRBV2 and TRBJ2-7; a possible D gene is TRBD2 (6 bases). The CDR3 has 14 residues. Germline V CDR1 and CDR2: SNHLY, FYNNEI. Trimming took off 1 base at V and 5 bases at J, with 12 bases between the two ends. The CDR3 protein is CASSEEGWGDEQYF. CDR3 nucleotides: TGTGCCAGCAGTGAAGAAGGTTGGGGGGACGAGCAGTACTTC.

V gene TRBV6-9 combines with J gene TRBJ2-2, with TRBD1 matching over 7 bases. Germline values: CDR1 MNHGY, CDR2 SVAAGI. The ends lost 4 bases at V and 4 bases at J; junction bases unmatched: 9. The CDR3 is made up of 16 amino acids. CDR3 protein: CASSSQTGQGTGELFF. CDR3 DNA sequence: TGTGCCAGCAGTTCGCAGACAGGGCAGGGCACCGGGGAGCTGTTTTTT.

In this sample, this clonotype turned up many times. This chain connects TRBV12-3 or TRBV12-4 to TRBJ1-1; D may be TRBD1 (5 bases). Trimming shortened V by 4 bases and J by 10 bases, and 10 bases separated the two germline ends. The CDR3 is 11 amino acids. The CDR3 protein is CASSSGMRAFF. For the CDR3, the DNA is TGTGCCAGCAGTTCAGGGATGCGAGCTTTCTTT.

The sample holds many counts of this clonotype. In DNA, the CDR3 is TGTGCCAGCAGTCATCCGGGACTAGCGGGAGGAAGGGCAGATACGCAGTATTTT. Amino acids: CASSHPGLAGGRADTQYF. The chain is built from TRBV6-1 and TRBJ2-3; TRBD2 agrees at 15 bases. With V trimmed by 5 bases and J by 4 bases, 10 bases remained unmatched. This CDR3 region has 18 residues. Looked up from germline, CDR1 is MNHNS and CDR2 is SASEGT.

At least ten counts were recorded for this clonotype. The chain employs TRBV28 and TRBJ2-7; 7 nucleotides align to TRBD2. The CDR3 spans 18 residues. J gave up 0 bases and V 1 base, and 12 bases lay outside the gene matches. The germline gives CDR1 MDHEN, CDR2 SYDVKM. The CDR3 DNA reads TGTGCCAGCAGTTTATTAAGGGAGCTAGCGGAGAGCTCCTACGAGCAGTACTTC. It codes for CASSLLRELAESSYEQYF. The full variable domain, rest sourced from reference TRBV28 and TRBJ2-7, is DVKVTQSSRYLVKRTGEKVFLECVQDMDHENMFWYRQDPGLGLRLIYFSYDVKMKEKGDIPEGYSVSREKKERFSLILESASTNQTSMYLCASSLLRELAESSYEQYFGPGTRLTVT.

J is TRBJ2-1 and V is TRBV6-1, with TRBD1 identical over 10 bases. V gave up 4 bases and J gave up 3 bases; unmatched junction bases: 3. Germline lookup yields CDR1 MNHNS and CDR2 SASEGT. The CDR3 sequence is 15 residues long. The CDR3 loop is CASSGDRGNYNEQFF. CDR3 coding DNA: TGTGCCAGCAGTGGGGACAGGGGTAACTACAATGAGCAGTTCTTC.